This T cell receptor (beta chain) was obtained from a study of cytomegalovirus exposure and HLA in healthy donors. PCR used 60 Vbeta primers and 13 Jbeta primers. Libraries were prepared by immunoSEQ multiplex PCR; TCRdb keeps only in-frame clonotypes and omits some of them. In the table there are fewer than 200,000 clones, about four fifths of which are singletons. This CDR3 is 14 amino acids long. Trimming cost V 0 bases and J 4 bases; bases outside gene matches: 1. The germline V gene has CDR1 SGHAT and CDR2 FQNNGV. The sequence came from a woman aged 45-60 years in good health and CMV-seronegative. The chain is built from TRBV11-2 and TRBJ2-5; the match to TRBD2 covers 8 bases. Sequencing input: PBMCs. CDR3 protein: CASSLDRGGETQYF. CDR3 nucleotide sequence: TGTGCCAGCAGCTTAGATCGGGGGGGAGAGACCCAGTACTTC. Full variable domain (rest looked up from reference TRBV11-2 and TRBJ2-5): EAGVAQSPRYKIIEKRQSVAFWCNPISGHATLYWYQQILGQGPKLLIQFQNNGVVDDSQLPKDRFSAERLKGVDSTLKIQPAKLEDSAVYLCASSLDRGGETQYFGPGTRLLVL.